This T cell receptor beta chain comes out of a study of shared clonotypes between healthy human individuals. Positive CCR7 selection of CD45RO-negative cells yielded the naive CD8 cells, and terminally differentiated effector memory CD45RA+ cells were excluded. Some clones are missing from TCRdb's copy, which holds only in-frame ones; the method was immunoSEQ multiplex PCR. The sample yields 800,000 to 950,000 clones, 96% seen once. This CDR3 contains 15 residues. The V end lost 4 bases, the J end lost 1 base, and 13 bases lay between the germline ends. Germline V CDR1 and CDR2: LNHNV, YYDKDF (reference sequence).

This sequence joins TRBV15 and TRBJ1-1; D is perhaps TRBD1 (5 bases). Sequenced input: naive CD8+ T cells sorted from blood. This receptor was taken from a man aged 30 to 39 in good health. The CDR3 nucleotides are TGTGCCACCAGCATAGGGGCGTCCCGGAACACTGAAGCTTTCTTT. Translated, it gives CATSIGASRNTEAFF.